Listed here are 32 T cell receptor beta chains from one sample, sequenced in a study of blood T cell repertoires in COVID-19. The repertoire was sequenced with immunoSEQ multiplex PCR; TCRdb's copy has only in-frame clones and lacks some. The sample records about 270,000 clones, about four fifths being singletons. The sequenced sample consisted of peripheral blood. The source of these receptors is a woman aged 45-65 years who had recovered from COVID-19.

This sequence joins TRBV5-1 and TRBJ2-5; a possible D gene is TRBD2 (5 bases). CDR1 SGHRS and CDR2 YFSETQ come from the germline V gene. This CDR3 has 14 amino acids. Trimming stripped 0 bases from V and 1 base from J, with 7 bases between. The CDR3 is CASSLVGVQETQYF. The CDR3 nucleotides read TGCGCCAGCAGCTTGGTCGGGGTCCAAGAGACCCAGTACTTC.

This clone was seen only a few times. The CDR3 sequence is CASSSTHEGKAYEQYF. The DNA of the CDR3 is TGTGCCAGCAGTTCCACTCACGAGGGCAAAGCCTACGAGCAGTACTTC. The chain has TRBV28 and TRBJ2-7; D perhaps matches TRBD2 (5 bases). Trimming removed 4 bases at V and 2 bases at J, with 18 bases between. The germline CDR1 and CDR2 sequences are MDHEN and SYDVKM. This CDR3 is 16 amino acids long.

The chain carries TRBV6-2 or TRBV6-3 and TRBJ1-2, with D perhaps TRBD1 (6 bases). V lost 4 bases, J lost 4 bases, and 16 bases lay in between. CDR1 MNHEY and CDR2 SVGEGT come from the germline V gene. The length of the CDR3 is 15 residues. CDR3 sequence (DNA): TGTGCCAGCAGTTCACCCCGCCAGGGGAGCTATGGCTACACCTTC. Translated: CASSSPRQGSYGYTF.

The CDR3 DNA reads as TGTGCCAGCAGCCCAACGTCGGGGTTCTCCTACAATGAGCAGTTCTTC. Protein product: CASSPTSGFSYNEQFF. This sequence joins TRBV7-9 and TRBJ2-1; weak D call: TRBD2 (5 bases). The ends were cut back, 5 bases at V and 0 bases at J, with 14 bases in the middle. Looked up from germline, CDR1 is SEHNR and CDR2 is FQNEAQ (reference sequence). This CDR3 is built from 16 residues.

V usage is TRBV5-3 and J usage is TRBJ1-1; a weak D match, TRBD1 (6 bases). TRBV5-3 is classed as an ORF, of uncertain function. This CDR3 is 17 amino acids long. Trimming stripped 3 bases from V and 0 bases from J, with 18 bases between. The CDR3 nucleotides read TGTGCCAGAAGCTCCAAGGGGGTCCTGGGGATGAACACTGAAGCTTTCTTT. Translated: CARSSKGVLGMNTEAFF.

This clone was seen a handful of times. This sequence joins TRBV7-2 and TRBJ2-7, with D tentatively TRBD1 (6 bases). Germline CDR1 is SGHTA and CDR2 is FQGNSA. The CDR3 is made up of 12 amino acids. Trimming took off 5 bases at V and 3 bases at J, with 8 bases between the two ends. Written as DNA, the CDR3 is TGTGCCAGCAGCATCAGGGGCTACGAGCAGTACTTC. Translated: CASSIRGYEQYF.

The rearrangement joins TRBV9 to TRBJ1-3; D not resolved. V was shortened by 0 bases and J by 0 bases, with 7 bases between the two germline ends. CDR1 and CDR2 from the germline V gene are SGDLS and YYNGEE. CDR3 length: 15 residues. The chain's CDR3 is CASSVESLSGNTIYF. CDR3 DNA sequence: TGTGCCAGCAGCGTAGAAAGCCTCTCTGGAAACACCATATATTTT.

This clone was seen a few times. This rearrangement joins TRBV5-1 to TRBJ1-1; 10 bases agree with TRBD1. CDR1 and CDR2 (germline): SGHRS, YFSETQ. With V trimmed by 4 bases and J by 5 bases, 5 bases remained unmatched. CDR3 length: 14 residues. The CDR3, as DNA: TGCGCCAGCAGCGGGGACAGGGGAAGGACTGAAGCTTTCTTT. Its translation is CASSGDRGRTEAFF.

The chain uses TRBV27 and TRBJ2-7, with TRBD1 matching 7 bases. With V trimmed by 5 bases and J by 0 bases, 16 bases remained unmatched. Germline V gives CDR1 MNHEY, CDR2 SMNVEV (reference sequence). The CDR3 contains 18 residues. CDR3 protein: CASSVTPVIQGDSYEQYF. The CDR3, as DNA: TGTGCCAGCAGTGTAACCCCAGTTATCCAGGGGGACTCCTACGAGCAGTACTTC.

The V gene is TRBV5-1, the J gene TRBJ2-7; 7 nucleotides match TRBD1. The CDR3 extends over 14 amino acids. Trimming cost V 4 bases and J 2 bases; bases outside gene matches: 6. The germline V gene encodes CDR1 SGHRS and CDR2 YFSETQ. The CDR3 sequence is CASSTRTGPYEQYF. The CDR3 DNA is TGCGCCAGCAGCACCCGGACAGGACCCTACGAGCAGTACTTC.

The gene calls are TRBV7-7 and TRBJ2-1; 7 nucleotides align to TRBD2. The CDR3 covers 15 residues. V lost 5 bases, J lost 3 bases, and 7 bases stayed unmatched. Germline CDR1 SSHAT, CDR2 FNYEAQ (reference sequence). CDR3 sequence: CASSPRRESYNEQFF. CDR3 DNA: TGTGCCAGCAGCCCTCGGCGGGAGAGCTACAATGAGCAGTTCTTC.

The chain joins TRBV28 to TRBJ2-1; 8 bases fit TRBD2. CDR3 size: 14 residues. The V and J ends lost 8 bases and 1 base, in that order; junction bases with no gene match: 4. Looked up from germline, CDR1 is MDHEN and CDR2 is SYDVKM. This CDR3 reads CASRGGDSYNEQFF. In nucleotides, the CDR3 is TGTGCCAGCCGGGGGGGAGATTCCTACAATGAGCAGTTCTTC.

The chain joins TRBV28 to TRBJ1-1; D not certain. This CDR3 contains 12 residues. Germline V CDR1 and CDR2: MDHEN, SYDVKM. V lost 5 bases to trimming and J lost 6 bases, with 10 bases between them. Here the CDR3 DNA reads TGTGCCAGCAGTCCCGCGGGTTCTGAAGCTTTCTTT. Amino acids: CASSPAGSEAFF.

The chain recombines TRBV5-4 with TRBJ2-7, with TRBD1 matching over 9 bases. Germline values: CDR1 SGHNT, CDR2 YYREEE (reference sequence). J lost 3 bases, V lost 0 bases, and 4 bases had no gene match. This CDR3 contains 15 residues. CDR3 nucleotide sequence: TGTGCCAGCAGCTTGGGGAGACAGGGGGGCTACGAGCAGTACTTC. Residues: CASSLGRQGGYEQYF.

This clone was counted at least ten times. The chain links TRBV4-2 to TRBJ1-2; 7 nucleotides agree with TRBD1. CDR1 is LGHNA, CDR2 YNFKEQ, per germline. The CDR3 consists of 18 residues. V shed 0 bases and J 2 bases; nucleotides not matched to a gene: 12. The CDR3 is CASSQDPGAGGLNYGYTF. The CDR3 DNA reads TGTGCCAGCAGCCAAGATCCGGGGGCAGGGGGTCTGAACTATGGCTACACCTTC.

The chain couples TRBV25-1 to TRBJ1-6; 10 positions agree with TRBD1. This CDR3 comprises 15 residues. V lost 4 bases to trimming and J lost 9 bases; unmatched junction nucleotides: 6. CDR1 and CDR2 (germline): MGHDK, SYGVNS. CDR3 protein: CASSGRDRGSSPLHF. The CDR3 DNA reads as TGTGCCAGCAGTGGCCGGGACAGGGGTAGTTCACCCCTCCACTTT. The whole variable domain, filled in from reference TRBV25-1 and TRBJ1-6, reads EADIYQTPRYLVIGTGKKITLECSQTMGHDKMYWYQQDPGMELHLIHYSYGVNSTEKGDLSSESTVSRIRTEHFPLTLESARPSHTSQYLCASSGRDRGSSPLHFGNGTRLTVT.

This clone was recorded once. The genes are TRBV5-6 and TRBJ1-3; weak D call: TRBD1 (6 bases). This CDR3 region has 12 residues. V was cut by 4 bases and J by 4 bases, with 6 bases left in between. CDR1 SGHDT and CDR2 YYEEEE come from the germline V gene. CDR3 residues: CASSQGGNTIYF. The CDR3 DNA sequence: TGTGCCAGCAGCCAGGGGGGAAACACCATATATTTT.

The V call is TRBV7-7, the J call TRBJ1-3, with a weak D call TRBD1 (6 bases). CDR1 and CDR2 (germline): SSHAT, FNYEAQ (reference sequence). Trimming cost V 1 base and J 0 bases, with 7 bases left between them. The CDR3 loop spans 15 amino acids. As DNA, the CDR3 is TGTGCCAGCAGCTTAGAGGGGGTCTCTGGAAACACCATATATTTT. Protein: CASSLEGVSGNTIYF. Using reference TRBV7-7 and TRBJ1-3 for the parts outside the CDR3, the full variable domain is GAGVSQSPRYKVTKRGQDVTLRCDPISSHATLYWYQQALGQGPEFLTYFNYEAQPDKSGLPSDRFSAERPEGSISTLTIQRTEQRDSAMYRCASSLEGVSGNTIYFGEGSWLTVV.

The J gene is TRBJ2-1, the V gene TRBV7-3; tentative D call: TRBD2 (6 bases). V lost 5 bases, J lost 0 bases, and 14 bases lay in between. The CDR3 is 16 residues long. The V gene's germline CDR1 is SGHTA and CDR2 FQGTGA. This chain's CDR3 is CASSAALARSYNEQFF. The CDR3 coding sequence is TGTGCCAGCAGCGCGGCCCTAGCGCGCTCCTACAATGAGCAGTTCTTC.

This chain uses TRBV7-2 with TRBJ1-6, with D unclear. The CDR3 sequence is 15 residues long. CDR1 and CDR2 (germline): SGHTA, FQGNSA. V was cut by 0 bases and J by 10 bases, with 13 bases left in between. The CDR3 bases are TGTGCCAGCAGCTTAGCGCGCGGGGATCGATCACCCCTCCACTTT. Amino acids: CASSLARGDRSPLHF.

The genes are TRBV27 and TRBJ2-6; TRBD1 matches at 8 bases. Trimming at V came to 5 bases and at J to 0 bases, leaving 6 bases not matched to a gene. The CDR3 sequence is 17 residues long. Germline V lookup: CDR1 MNHEY, CDR2 SMNVEV (reference sequence). CDR3 amino acids: CASSRDRPISGANVLTF. The CDR3 coding sequence is TGTGCCAGCAGTCGGGACAGGCCCATCTCTGGGGCCAACGTCCTGACTTTC.

The rearrangement uses TRBV30 and TRBJ2-7; D may be TRBD1 or TRBD2 (5 bases each). The CDR3 covers 15 residues. With 5 bases removed from V and 2 bases from J, the gap between germline ends came to 19 bases. Germline loops: CDR1 GTSNPN, CDR2 SVGIG (reference sequence). The CDR3 coding sequence is TGTGCCTGGGGAGGTGACAGCCTTGAACCCTACGAGCAGTACTTC. Its protein product is CAWGGDSLEPYEQYF.

The chain employs TRBV7-3 and TRBJ2-3; the match to TRBD1 covers 7 bases. The germline CDR1 and CDR2 sequences are SGHTA and FQGTGA. The length of the CDR3 is 15 residues. With V trimmed by 2 bases and J by 3 bases, 5 bases remained unmatched. CDR3 coding DNA: TGTGCCAGCAGCTTAGTCGGGACAGATACAGATACGCAGTATTTT. Its protein product is CASSLVGTDTDTQYF.

This clone was found once. This rearrangement joins TRBV6-2 or TRBV6-3 to TRBJ2-7; D not certain. Germline V CDR1 and CDR2: MNHEY, SVGEGT. V was pared by 0 bases and J by 7 bases, with 10 bases between. This CDR3 region has 13 residues. The CDR3 is CASSYSALREQYF. Written as DNA, the CDR3 is TGTGCCAGCAGTTACTCGGCCCTCAGGGAGCAGTACTTC.

This clone was seen once. This chain connects TRBV15 to TRBJ2-7; the D gene is possibly TRBD1 (5 bases). V was trimmed by 0 bases and J by 2 bases, leaving 8 bases between them. The CDR3 length is 14 residues. CDR1 is LNHNV and CDR2 is YYDKDF in the germline V gene (reference sequence). CDR3 loop: CATSRDKGPYEQYF. The DNA for the CDR3 is TGTGCCACCAGCAGAGACAAGGGGCCCTACGAGCAGTACTTC.

This chain links TRBV7-9 with TRBJ2-2; D ambiguous. The CDR3 is 17 amino acids. The germline V gene has CDR1 SEHNR and CDR2 FQNEAQ (reference sequence). V was pared by 1 base and J by 1 base, with 13 bases between. The CDR3 loop is CASSLDYGGKNTGELFF. The CDR3 DNA reads TGTGCCAGCAGCTTAGATTACGGCGGCAAGAACACCGGGGAGCTGTTTTTT. Together with reference TRBV7-9 and TRBJ2-2, the CDR3 gives the full variable domain: DTGVSQNPRHKITKRGQNVTFRCDPISEHNRLYWYRQTLGQGPEFLTYFQNEAQLEKSRLLSDRFSAERPKGSFSTLEIQRTEQGDSAMYLCASSLDYGGKNTGELFFGEGSRLTVL.

This clone was observed a few times. The chain has TRBV2 and TRBJ2-7; 7 bases line up with TRBD1. V was pared by 10 bases and J by 1 base, with 4 bases of the junction left unmatched. Germline CDR1 SNHLY, CDR2 FYNNEI. The CDR3 totals 12 residues. Here the CDR3 reads CATNRGSYEQYF. CDR3 bases: TGTGCCACTAACAGGGGTTCCTACGAGCAGTACTTC.

This clone was seen a handful of times. J is TRBJ1-5 and V is TRBV11-2; TRBD1 might be the D (5 bases). The CDR3 runs to 18 residues. V was trimmed by 2 bases and J by 0 bases, leaving 17 bases between them. Germline CDR1 SGHAT, CDR2 FQNNGV. The DNA for the CDR3 is TGTGCCAGCAGCTTAAACCTCGCCGGGGGTAATAGCAATCAGCCCCAGCATTTT. Its protein product is CASSLNLAGGNSNQPQHF.

This clone was counted a few times. The gene calls are TRBV7-9 and TRBJ1-3; D remains ambiguous. The CDR3 runs 16 residues. V shed 1 base and J shed 0 bases, with 10 bases lying between them. The germline gives CDR1 SEHNR, CDR2 FQNEAQ (reference sequence). For the CDR3, the DNA is TGTGCCAGCAGCTTAGAGTCGCGGTCCTCTGGAAACACCATATATTTT. Translating it yields CASSLESRSSGNTIYF.

The chain links TRBV5-6 to TRBJ2-7; 7 nucleotides line up with TRBD1. V trimming: 0 bases; J trimming: 2 bases; junction bases outside the gene matches: 5. CDR1 SGHDT and CDR2 YYEEEE come from the germline V gene. The CDR3 contains 15 residues. The chain's CDR3 is CASSLAARGTYEQYF. The CDR3 DNA follows: TGTGCCAGCAGCTTGGCTGCCAGGGGGACCTACGAGCAGTACTTC.

The chain combines TRBV18 with TRBJ1-1, with TRBD1 matching 11 bases. Looked up from germline, CDR1 is KGHSH and CDR2 is LQKENI. The V and J ends lost 0 bases and 3 bases, in that order; junction bases with no gene match: 6. The CDR3 has 17 amino acids. In nucleotides, the CDR3 is TGTGCCAGCTCACCACCCTGGACAGGGGGCACTTACACTGAAGCTTTCTTT. Translation gives CASSPPWTGGTYTEAFF.

The J gene is TRBJ1-2, the V gene TRBV19, with 10 positions matching TRBD1. There are 17 residues in the CDR3. CDR1 is LNHDA and CDR2 is SQIVND in the germline V gene (reference sequence). Losses at the gene ends were 5 bases for V and 4 bases for J; bases not matched to a gene: 13. CDR3 coding DNA: TGTGCCAGTAGTCCACTCCGGGACAGGGGCTTCCTCTATGGCTACACCTTC. Its protein is CASSPLRDRGFLYGYTF.